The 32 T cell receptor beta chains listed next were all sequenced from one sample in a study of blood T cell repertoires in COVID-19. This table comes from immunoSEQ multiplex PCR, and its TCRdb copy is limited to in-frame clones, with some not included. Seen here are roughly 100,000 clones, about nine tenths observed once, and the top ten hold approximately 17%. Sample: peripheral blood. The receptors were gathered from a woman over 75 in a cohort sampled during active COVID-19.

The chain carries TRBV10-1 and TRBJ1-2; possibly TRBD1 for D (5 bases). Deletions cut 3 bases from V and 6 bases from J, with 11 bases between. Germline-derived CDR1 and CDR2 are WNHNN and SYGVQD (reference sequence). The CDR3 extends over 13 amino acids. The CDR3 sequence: CASSDREVHGYTF. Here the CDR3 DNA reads TGCGCCAGCAGTGACAGGGAGGTCCATGGCTACACCTTC.

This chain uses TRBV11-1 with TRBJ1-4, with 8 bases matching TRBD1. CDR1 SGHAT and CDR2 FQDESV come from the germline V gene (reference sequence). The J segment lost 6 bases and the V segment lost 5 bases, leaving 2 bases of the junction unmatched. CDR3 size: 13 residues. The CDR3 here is CASSGGQDEKLFF. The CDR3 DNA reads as TGTGCCAGCAGCGGGGGACAGGATGAAAAACTGTTTTTT.

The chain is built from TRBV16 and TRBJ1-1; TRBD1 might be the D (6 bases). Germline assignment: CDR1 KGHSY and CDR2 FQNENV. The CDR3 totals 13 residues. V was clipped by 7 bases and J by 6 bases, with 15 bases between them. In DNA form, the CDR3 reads TGTGCCAGCATCACACAGGGTGGCGCTGAAGCTTTCTTT. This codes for CASITQGGAEAFF.

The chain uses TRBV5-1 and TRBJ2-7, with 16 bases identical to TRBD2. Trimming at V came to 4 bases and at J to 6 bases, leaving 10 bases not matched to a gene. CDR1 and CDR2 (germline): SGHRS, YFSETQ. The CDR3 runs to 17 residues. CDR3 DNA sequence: TGCGCCAGCAGCAACCCAGGGACTAGCGGGAGGGCCAGCGAGCAGTACTTC. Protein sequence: CASSNPGTSGRASEQYF.

The CDR3 DNA reads as TGTGCCAGCAGCCCCGGGACAGGGGGCTCCGATGAGCAGTTCTTC. Its protein is CASSPGTGGSDEQFF. J is TRBJ2-1 and V is TRBV11-3; 12 nucleotides agree with TRBD1. Looked up from germline, CDR1 is SGHNT and CDR2 is YENEEA. The CDR3 sequence is 15 residues long. With 5 bases clipped from V and 8 bases from J, the junction kept 7 bases outside the gene matches.

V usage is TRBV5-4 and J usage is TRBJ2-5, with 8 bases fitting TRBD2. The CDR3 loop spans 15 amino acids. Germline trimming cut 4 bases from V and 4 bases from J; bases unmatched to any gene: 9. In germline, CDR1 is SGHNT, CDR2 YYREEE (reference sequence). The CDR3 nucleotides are TGTGCCAGCAGCCCCTCGGGAGGGCCGGGAGAGACCCAGTACTTC. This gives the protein CASSPSGGPGETQYF.

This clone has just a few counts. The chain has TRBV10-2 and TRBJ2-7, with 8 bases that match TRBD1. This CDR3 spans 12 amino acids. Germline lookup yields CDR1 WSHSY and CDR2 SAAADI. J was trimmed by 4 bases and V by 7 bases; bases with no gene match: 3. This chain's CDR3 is CASKDRDYEQYF. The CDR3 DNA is TGCGCCAGCAAGGACAGGGATTACGAGCAGTACTTC.

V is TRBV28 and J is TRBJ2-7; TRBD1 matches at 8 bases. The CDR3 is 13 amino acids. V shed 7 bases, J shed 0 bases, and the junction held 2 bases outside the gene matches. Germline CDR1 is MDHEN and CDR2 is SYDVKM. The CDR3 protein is CASKTGDSYEQYF. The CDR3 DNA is TGTGCCAGCAAGACAGGGGACTCCTACGAGCAGTACTTC. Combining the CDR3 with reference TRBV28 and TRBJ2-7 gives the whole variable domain DVKVTQSSRYLVKRTGEKVFLECVQDMDHENMFWYRQDPGLGLRLIYFSYDVKMKEKGDIPEGYSVSREKKERFSLILESASTNQTSMYLCASKTGDSYEQYFGPGTRLTVT.

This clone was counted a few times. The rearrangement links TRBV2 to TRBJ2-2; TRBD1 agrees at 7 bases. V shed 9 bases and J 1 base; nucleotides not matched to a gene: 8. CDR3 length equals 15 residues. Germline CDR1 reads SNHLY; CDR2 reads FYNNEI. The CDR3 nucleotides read TGTGCCAGATCCTCCCGACAGGGGAACACCGGGGAGCTGTTTTTT. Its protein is CARSSRQGNTGELFF. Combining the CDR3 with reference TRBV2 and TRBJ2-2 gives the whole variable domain EPEVTQTPSHQVTQMGQEVILRCVPISNHLYFYWYRQILGQKVEFLVSFYNNEISEKSEIFDDQFSVERPDGSNFTLKIRSTKLEDSAMYFCARSSRQGNTGELFFGEGSRLTVL.

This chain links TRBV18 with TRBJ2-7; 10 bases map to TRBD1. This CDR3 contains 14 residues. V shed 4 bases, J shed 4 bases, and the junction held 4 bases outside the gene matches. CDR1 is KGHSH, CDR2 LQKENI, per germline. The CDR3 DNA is TGTGCCAGCTCACTAGGGACAGGGGAATACGAGCAGTACTTC. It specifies CASSLGTGEYEQYF.

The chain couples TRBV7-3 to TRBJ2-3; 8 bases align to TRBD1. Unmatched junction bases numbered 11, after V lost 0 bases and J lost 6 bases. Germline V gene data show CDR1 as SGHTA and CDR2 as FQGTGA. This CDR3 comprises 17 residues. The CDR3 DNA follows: TGTGCCAGCAGCTTAACAGGTTCTCAGGGGGCTAGGGATACGCAGTATTTT. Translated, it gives CASSLTGSQGARDTQYF.

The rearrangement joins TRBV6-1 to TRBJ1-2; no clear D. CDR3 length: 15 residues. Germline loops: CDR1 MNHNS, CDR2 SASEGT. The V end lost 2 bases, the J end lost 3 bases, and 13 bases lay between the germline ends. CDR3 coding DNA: TGTGCCAGCAGTGAAATGGTGTGGGAGTACTATGGCTACACCTTC. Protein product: CASSEMVWEYYGYTF.

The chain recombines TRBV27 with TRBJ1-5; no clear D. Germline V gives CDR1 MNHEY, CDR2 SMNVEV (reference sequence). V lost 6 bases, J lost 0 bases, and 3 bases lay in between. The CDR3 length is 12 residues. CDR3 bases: TGTGCCAGCAGCTTTAGCAATCAGCCCCAGCATTTT. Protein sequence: CASSFSNQPQHF.

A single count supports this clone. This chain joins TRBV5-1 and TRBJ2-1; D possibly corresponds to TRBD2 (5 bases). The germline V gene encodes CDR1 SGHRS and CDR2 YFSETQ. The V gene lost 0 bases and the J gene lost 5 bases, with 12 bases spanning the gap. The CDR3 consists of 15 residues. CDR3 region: CASSLVSSGNNEQFF. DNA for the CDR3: TGCGCCAGCAGCTTGGTGTCCTCCGGGAACAATGAGCAGTTCTTC.

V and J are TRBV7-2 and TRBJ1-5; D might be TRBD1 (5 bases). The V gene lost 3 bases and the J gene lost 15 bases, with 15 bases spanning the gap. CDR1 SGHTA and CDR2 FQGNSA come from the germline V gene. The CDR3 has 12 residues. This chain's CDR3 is CASSLTDSTAHF. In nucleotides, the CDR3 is TGTGCCAGCAGCTTGACAGATTCTACCGCGCATTTT.

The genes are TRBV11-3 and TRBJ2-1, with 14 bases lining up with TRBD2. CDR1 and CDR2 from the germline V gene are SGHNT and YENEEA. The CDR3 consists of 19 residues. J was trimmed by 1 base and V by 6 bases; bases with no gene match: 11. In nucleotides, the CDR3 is TGTGCCAGCAGTTTGGGCGGGACTAGCGGGAGTAGGTCCTACAATGAGCAGTTCTTC. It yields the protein CASSLGGTSGSRSYNEQFF.

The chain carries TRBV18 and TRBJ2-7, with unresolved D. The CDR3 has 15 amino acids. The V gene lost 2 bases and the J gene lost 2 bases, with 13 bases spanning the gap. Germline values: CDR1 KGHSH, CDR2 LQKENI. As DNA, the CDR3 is TGTGCCAGCTCACCAGGTCCGGAGAAAACCTACGAGCAGTACTTC. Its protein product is CASSPGPEKTYEQYF.

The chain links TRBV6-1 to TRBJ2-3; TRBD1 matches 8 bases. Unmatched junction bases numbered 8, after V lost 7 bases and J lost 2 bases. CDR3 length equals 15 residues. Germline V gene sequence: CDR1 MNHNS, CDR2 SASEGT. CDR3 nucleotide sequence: TGTGCCAGCATCCCCCGGGACAGGAACACAGATACGCAGTATTTT. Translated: CASIPRDRNTDTQYF.

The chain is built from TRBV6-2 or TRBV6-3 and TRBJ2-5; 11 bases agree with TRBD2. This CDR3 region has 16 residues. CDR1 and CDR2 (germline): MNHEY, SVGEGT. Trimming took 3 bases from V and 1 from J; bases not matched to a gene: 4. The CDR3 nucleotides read TGTGCCAGCAGTTATATGACTAGCGGGGCCCAAGAGACCCAGTACTTC. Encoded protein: CASSYMTSGAQETQYF.

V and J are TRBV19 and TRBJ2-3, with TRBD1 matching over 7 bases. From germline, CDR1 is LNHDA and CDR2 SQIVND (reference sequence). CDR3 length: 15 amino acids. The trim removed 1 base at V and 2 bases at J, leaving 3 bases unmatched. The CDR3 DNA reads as TGTGCCAGTAGTATAGGCAGGGGGTTCACAGATACGCAGTATTTT. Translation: CASSIGRGFTDTQYF.

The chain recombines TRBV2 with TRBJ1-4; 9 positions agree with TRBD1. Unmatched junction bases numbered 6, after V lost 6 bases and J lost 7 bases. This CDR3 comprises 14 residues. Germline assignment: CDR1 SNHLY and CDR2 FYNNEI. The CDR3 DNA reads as TGTGCCAGCAGAGAACAGGGGGCAGCTGAAAAACTGTTTTTT. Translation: CASREQGAAEKLFF.

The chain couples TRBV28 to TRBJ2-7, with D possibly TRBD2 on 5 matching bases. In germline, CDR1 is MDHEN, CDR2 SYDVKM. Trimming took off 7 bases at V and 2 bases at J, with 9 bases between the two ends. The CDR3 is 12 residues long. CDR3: CASNLGTYEQYF. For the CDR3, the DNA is TGTGCCAGCAACCTCGGGACCTACGAGCAGTACTTC. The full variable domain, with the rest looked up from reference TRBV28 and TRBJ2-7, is DVKVTQSSRYLVKRTGEKVFLECVQDMDHENMFWYRQDPGLGLRLIYFSYDVKMKEKGDIPEGYSVSREKKERFSLILESASTNQTSMYLCASNLGTYEQYFGPGTRLTVT.

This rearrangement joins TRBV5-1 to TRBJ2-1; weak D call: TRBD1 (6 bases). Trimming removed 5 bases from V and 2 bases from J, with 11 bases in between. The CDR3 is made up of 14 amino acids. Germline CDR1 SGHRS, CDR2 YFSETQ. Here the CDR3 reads CASRIQGAYNEQFF. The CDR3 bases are TGCGCCAGCAGGATACAGGGAGCCTACAATGAGCAGTTCTTC.

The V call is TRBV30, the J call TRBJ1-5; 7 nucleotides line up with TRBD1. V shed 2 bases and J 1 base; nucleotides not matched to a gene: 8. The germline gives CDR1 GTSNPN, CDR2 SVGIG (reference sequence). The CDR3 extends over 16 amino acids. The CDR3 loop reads CAWSNRGRGSNQPQHF. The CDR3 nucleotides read TGTGCCTGGAGTAATAGGGGGCGCGGAAGCAATCAGCCCCAGCATTTT. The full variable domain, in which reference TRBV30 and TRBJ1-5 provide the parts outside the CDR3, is SQTIHQWPATLVQPVGSPLSLECTVEGTSNPNLYWYRQAAGRGLQLLFYSVGIGQISSEVPQNLSASRPQDRQFILSSKKLLLSDSGFYLCAWSNRGRGSNQPQHFGDGTRLSIL.

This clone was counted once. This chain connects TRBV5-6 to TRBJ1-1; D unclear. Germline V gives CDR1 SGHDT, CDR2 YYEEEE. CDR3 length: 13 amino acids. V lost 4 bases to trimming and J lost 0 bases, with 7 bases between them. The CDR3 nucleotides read TGTGCCAGCAGCCTAAACTTGAACACTGAAGCTTTCTTT. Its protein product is CASSLNLNTEAFF. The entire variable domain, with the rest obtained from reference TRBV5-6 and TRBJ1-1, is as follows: DAGVTQSPTHLIKTRGQQVTLRCSPKSGHDTVSWYQQALGQGPQFIFQYYEEEERQRGNFPDRFSGHQFPNYSSELNVNALLLGDSALYLCASSLNLNTEAFFGQGTRLTVV.

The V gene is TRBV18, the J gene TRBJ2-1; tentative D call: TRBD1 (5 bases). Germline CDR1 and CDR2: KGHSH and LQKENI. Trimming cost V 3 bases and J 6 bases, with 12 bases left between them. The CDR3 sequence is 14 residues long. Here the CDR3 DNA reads TGTGCCAGCTCACCTCGGACACCACCCAATGAGCAGTTCTTC. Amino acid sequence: CASSPRTPPNEQFF. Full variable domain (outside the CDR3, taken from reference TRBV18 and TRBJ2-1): NAGVMQNPRHLVRRRGQEARLRCSPMKGHSHVYWYRQLPEEGLKFMVYLQKENIIDESGMPKERFSAEFPKEGPSILRIQQVVRGDSAAYFCASSPRTPPNEQFFGPGTRLTVL.

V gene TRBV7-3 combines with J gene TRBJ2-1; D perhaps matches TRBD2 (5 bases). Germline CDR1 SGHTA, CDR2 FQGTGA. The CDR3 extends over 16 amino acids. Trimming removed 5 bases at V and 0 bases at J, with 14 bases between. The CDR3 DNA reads TGTGCCAGCAGCCCCTCGACTATGAGCTCCTACAATGAGCAGTTCTTC. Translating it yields CASSPSTMSSYNEQFF.

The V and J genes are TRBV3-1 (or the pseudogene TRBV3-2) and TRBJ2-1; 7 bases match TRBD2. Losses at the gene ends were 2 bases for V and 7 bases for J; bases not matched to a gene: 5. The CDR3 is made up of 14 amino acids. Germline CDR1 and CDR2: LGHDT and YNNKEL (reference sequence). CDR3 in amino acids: CASSQSEGGNEQFF. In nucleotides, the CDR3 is TGTGCCAGCAGCCAATCTGAGGGAGGGAATGAGCAGTTCTTC.

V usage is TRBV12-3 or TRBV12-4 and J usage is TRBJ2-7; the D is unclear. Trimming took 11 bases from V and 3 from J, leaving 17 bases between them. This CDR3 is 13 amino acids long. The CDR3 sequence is CACTQSPSYEQYF. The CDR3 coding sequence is TGTGCCTGCACTCAGTCCCCCAGCTACGAGCAGTACTTC.

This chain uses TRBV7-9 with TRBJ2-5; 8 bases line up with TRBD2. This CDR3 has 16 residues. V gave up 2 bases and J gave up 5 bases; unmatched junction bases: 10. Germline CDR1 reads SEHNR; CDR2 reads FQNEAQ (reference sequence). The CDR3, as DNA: TGTGCCAGCAGCTTAAAAGGGACTAGGGGCAAGGAGACCCAGTACTTC. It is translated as CASSLKGTRGKETQYF.

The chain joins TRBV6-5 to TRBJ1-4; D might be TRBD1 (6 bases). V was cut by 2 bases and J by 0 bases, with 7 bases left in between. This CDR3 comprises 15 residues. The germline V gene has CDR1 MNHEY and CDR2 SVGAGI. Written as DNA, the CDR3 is TGTGCCAGCAGTTACGGGACAACAACTAATGAAAAACTGTTTTTT. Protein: CASSYGTTTNEKLFF.

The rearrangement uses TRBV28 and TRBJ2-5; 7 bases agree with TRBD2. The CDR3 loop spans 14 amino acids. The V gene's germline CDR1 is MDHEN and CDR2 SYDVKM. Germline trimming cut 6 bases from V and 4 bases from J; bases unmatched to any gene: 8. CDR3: CASRGGAGRETQYF. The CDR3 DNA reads TGTGCCAGCAGGGGAGGGGCAGGGCGAGAGACCCAGTACTTC.